One sample yielded the 4 T cell receptor beta chains listed below, sequenced in a study of cytomegalovirus exposure and HLA in healthy donors. The PCR employed 60 Vbeta primers together with 13 Jbeta primers. Clones were read by immunoSEQ multiplex PCR, and TCRdb kept only the in-frame ones, dropping some. The sample contains more than 90,000 clones, around 69% of which appear only once. Sequencing input: PBMCs. These receptors came from a man in his fifties or sixties in good health and CMV-seropositive.

The chain links TRBV27 to TRBJ1-4; D gene unclear. The CDR3 spans 17 residues. Germline V gives CDR1 MNHEY, CDR2 SMNVEV (reference sequence). The ends were cut back, 5 bases at V and 8 bases at J, with 24 bases in the middle. The CDR3 region has the DNA TGTGCCAGCAGTAGTAATCCTCCGGGAGCAGGAAACGAAAAACTGTTTTTT. It yields the protein CASSSNPPGAGNEKLFF. Full variable domain (outside the CDR3, taken from reference TRBV27 and TRBJ1-4): EAQVTQNPRYLITVTGKKLTVTCSQNMNHEYMSWYRQDPGLGLRQIYYSMNVEVTDKGDVPEGYKVSRKEKRNFPLILESPSPNQTSLYFCASSSNPPGAGNEKLFFGSGTQLSVL.

Only a few counts were recorded for this clone. V usage is TRBV6-5 and J usage is TRBJ2-5; TRBD1 matches 9 bases. CDR3 size: 12 residues. CDR1 is MNHEY, CDR2 SVGAGI, per germline. V lost 6 bases to trimming and J lost 11 bases; unmatched junction nucleotides: 7. In DNA form, the CDR3 reads TGTGCCAGCAGGACAGGGGGATGGGAGCAGTACTTC. Translation gives CASRTGGWEQYF.

CDR3 sequence (DNA): TGCAGCGCTGATGACAGGGGAGGAGCGGAAGCTTTCTTT. This gives the protein CSADDRGGAEAFF. The chain uses TRBV29-1 and TRBJ1-1; 8 nucleotides agree with TRBD1. CDR3 length: 13 amino acids. With 7 bases clipped from V and 8 bases from J, the junction kept 12 bases outside the gene matches. Germline CDR1 SQVTM, CDR2 ANQGSEA.

The chain uses TRBV29-1 and TRBJ1-1, with D hard to call. V was shortened by 5 bases and J by 0 bases, with 19 bases between the two germline ends. This CDR3 has 16 amino acids. Germline V lookup: CDR1 SQVTM, CDR2 ANQGSEA. The CDR3 DNA is TGCAGCGTTTCGGGGTGGTCCGGTACTATGAACACTGAAGCTTTCTTT. Its translation is CSVSGWSGTMNTEAFF.